Following are 21 T cell receptor beta chains from one sample sequenced in a study of blood T cell repertoires in COVID-19. TCRdb's table, derived via immunoSEQ multiplex PCR, lists solely in-frame clones and lacks some. The repertoire has over 150,000 clones, under 85% of them found once; the top ten carry under 7.5%. Sample: peripheral blood. Receptors were obtained from a man older than 75 with COVID-19, enrolled during active disease.

This chain links TRBV19 with TRBJ2-1; D call uncertain. There are 14 residues in the CDR3. Germline CDR1 and CDR2: LNHDA and SQIVND (reference sequence). The ends were cut back, 3 bases at V and 5 bases at J, with 11 bases in the middle. CDR3 sequence: CASSIWAVNNEQFF. As DNA, the CDR3 is TGTGCCAGTAGTATCTGGGCAGTTAACAATGAGCAGTTCTTC. The full variable domain, with the rest looked up from reference TRBV19 and TRBJ2-1, is DGGITQSPKYLFRKEGQNVTLSCEQNLNHDAMYWYRQDPGQGLRLIYYSQIVNDFQKGDIAEGYSVSREKKESFPLTVTSAQKNPTAFYLCASSIWAVNNEQFFGPGTRLTVL.

V and J are TRBV27 and TRBJ2-7, with 7 bases matching TRBD1. Germline V CDR1 and CDR2: MNHEY, SMNVEV (reference sequence). The CDR3 consists of 15 residues. Losses at the gene ends were 0 bases for V and 4 bases for J; bases not matched to a gene: 6. CDR3 bases: TGTGCCAGCAGTTTATCCACCCAGGGGGTGTACGAGCAGTACTTC. Translated: CASSLSTQGVYEQYF.

This clone was observed a single time. The CDR3 region is CAIRQGDNQPQHF. The CDR3 DNA sequence: TGTGCCATCAGACAGGGGGATAATCAGCCCCAGCATTTT. V gene TRBV10-3 combines with J gene TRBJ1-5; 8 nucleotides line up with TRBD1. CDR3 length: 13 residues. CDR1 is ENHRY and CDR2 is SYGVKD in the germline V gene. The ends lost 6 bases at V and 4 bases at J; junction bases unmatched: 2.

The gene calls are TRBV7-8 and TRBJ1-1; TRBD1 might be the D (6 bases). V lost 1 base and J 2 bases, leaving 14 bases between the germline ends. The CDR3 covers 16 residues. Germline V gene sequence: CDR1 SGHVS, CDR2 FQNEAQ. In DNA form, the CDR3 reads TGTGCCAGCAGCTTAGGGACAGTCCTGGGTAACACTGAAGCTTTCTTT. Translated, it gives CASSLGTVLGNTEAFF.

The chain employs TRBV2 and TRBJ1-6; 10 bases are shared with TRBD1. The V and J ends lost 6 bases and 5 bases, in that order; junction bases with no gene match: 4. The CDR3 totals 15 residues. Germline-derived CDR1 and CDR2 are SNHLY and FYNNEI. The DNA for the CDR3 is TGTGCCAGCAGCGCCGGGACAGGGGATAATTCACCCCTCCACTTT. This codes for CASSAGTGDNSPLHF.

This clone was recorded many times. The sample contains more than one DNA sequence encoding this CDR3. The V call is TRBV2, the J call TRBJ2-2; a possible D gene is TRBD1 (5 bases). V lost 3 bases and J lost 2, with 10 bases in between. This CDR3 has 15 amino acids. Germline V lookup: CDR1 SNHLY, CDR2 FYNNEI. This CDR3 is CASSEQGVNTGELFF. In nucleotides, the CDR3 is TGTGCCAGCAGTGAGCAGGGCGTAAACACCGGGGAGCTGTTTTTT.

This sequence joins TRBV7-9 and TRBJ2-5; D possibly corresponds to TRBD1 (6 bases). Trimming removed 2 bases at V and 2 bases at J, with 15 bases between. Germline CDR1 is SEHNR and CDR2 is FQNEAQ (reference sequence). The CDR3 length is 16 residues. The CDR3 is CASSLSGGARQETQYF. In nucleotides, the CDR3 is TGTGCCAGCAGCTTAAGTGGGGGCGCGAGGCAAGAGACCCAGTACTTC.

The chain joins TRBV18 to TRBJ1-2; 9 positions match TRBD1. The CDR3 length is 14 residues. Germline V gives CDR1 KGHSH, CDR2 LQKENI. With V trimmed by 3 bases and J by 8 bases, 7 bases remained unmatched. CDR3 region: CASSPATGGVGYTF. In DNA, the CDR3 is TGTGCCAGCTCACCGGCAACAGGGGGCGTGGGCTACACCTTC.

The chain recombines TRBV27 with TRBJ1-5, with D hard to call. This CDR3 is 15 amino acids long. Trimming left V 4 bases short and J 5 bases short, with 15 bases between. Looked up from germline, CDR1 is MNHEY and CDR2 is SMNVEV (reference sequence). The CDR3 sequence: CASSSLGVTDQPQHF. The CDR3, as DNA: TGTGCCAGCAGTTCCCTCGGGGTAACGGATCAGCCCCAGCATTTT.

The chain carries TRBV7-2 and TRBJ1-2, with D unresolved. Germline loops: CDR1 SGHTA, CDR2 FQGNSA. Deletions cut 1 base from V and 4 bases from J, with 10 bases between. The CDR3 spans 14 residues. The chain's CDR3 is CASSLDTVRYGYTF. The CDR3, as DNA: TGTGCCAGCAGCTTAGATACAGTCCGCTATGGCTACACCTTC.

The J gene is TRBJ1-2, the V gene TRBV9, with a possible D match to TRBD1 (5 bases). This CDR3 region has 15 residues. The V and J ends lost 1 base and 2 bases respectively, with 12 bases between them. Germline CDR1 is SGDLS and CDR2 is YYNGEE. Here the CDR3 DNA reads TGTGCCAGCAGCGTAATGCCCGACAGCAACTATGGCTACACCTTC. Its translation is CASSVMPDSNYGYTF.

Here the CDR3 DNA reads TGTGCCAGCAGCCGCAGCCCGCCCGTGCAGATTAGAGGGCAGTTCTTC. This encodes CASSRSPPVQIRGQFF. The chain couples TRBV11-2 to TRBJ2-1, with D unresolved. The CDR3 runs 16 residues. With 5 bases removed from V and 12 bases from J, the gap between germline ends came to 26 bases. The germline CDR1 and CDR2 sequences are SGHAT and FQNNGV. The variable domain in full, completed from reference TRBV11-2 and TRBJ2-1, reads EAGVAQSPRYKIIEKRQSVAFWCNPISGHATLYWYQQILGQGPKLLIQFQNNGVVDDSQLPKDRFSAERLKGVDSTLKIQPAKLEDSAVYLCASSRSPPVQIRGQFFGPGTRLTVL.

The rearrangement uses TRBV5-1 and TRBJ1-3; 7 positions match TRBD1. V shed 2 bases, J shed 1 base, and the junction held 3 bases outside the gene matches. The CDR3 covers 15 residues. CDR1 is SGHRS, CDR2 YFSETQ, per germline. The chain's CDR3 is CASSLVGQSGNTIYF. In DNA form, the CDR3 reads TGCGCCAGCAGCTTAGTGGGACAGTCTGGAAACACCATATATTTT.

This clone was seen only a few times. The J gene is TRBJ2-3, the V gene TRBV5-1; TRBD2 agrees at 14 bases. V dropped 0 bases and J dropped 5; count of bases not matched to a gene: 5. The germline V gene has CDR1 SGHRS and CDR2 YFSETQ. This CDR3 has 17 amino acids. This CDR3 reads CASSLAGLAGGIDTQYF. The CDR3 DNA reads TGCGCCAGCAGCTTGGCCGGACTAGCGGGGGGCATAGATACGCAGTATTTT.

The CDR3 region has the DNA TGTGCCAGCCGGGGACTAGCGGGGGGGCTTGGCTCCTACAATGAGCAGTTCTTC. It specifies CASRGLAGGLGSYNEQFF. This chain connects TRBV11-2 to TRBJ2-1; 16 bases line up with TRBD2. The CDR3 is 18 residues long. V shed 8 bases, J shed 0 bases, and the junction held 7 bases outside the gene matches. Germline V gene lookup returns CDR1 SGHAT and CDR2 FQNNGV.

This chain connects TRBV5-4 to TRBJ1-2; D is uncertain. Per germline, CDR1 SGHNT and CDR2 YYREEE (reference sequence). The CDR3 runs to 13 residues. V was pared by 4 bases and J by 4 bases, with 11 bases between. CDR3: CASSRPQTYGYTF. The CDR3 DNA follows: TGTGCCAGCAGCCGACCACAGACCTATGGCTACACCTTC. Drawing the rest from reference TRBV5-4 and TRBJ1-2, the complete variable domain is ETGVTQSPTHLIKTRGQQVTLRCSSQSGHNTVSWYQQALGQGPQFIFQYYREEENGRGNFPPRFSGLQFPNYSSELNVNALELDDSALYLCASSRPQTYGYTFGSGTRLTVV.

This clone was seen a few times. The chain uses TRBV5-1 and TRBJ1-2, with 11 bases aligning to TRBD1. V shed 4 bases, J shed 7 bases, and the junction held 9 bases outside the gene matches. The CDR3 is 15 amino acids. CDR1 is SGHRS and CDR2 is YFSETQ in the germline V gene. The CDR3 sequence: CASSQSGTGGSGYTF. The DNA for the CDR3 is TGCGCCAGCAGCCAAAGCGGGACAGGGGGTTCTGGCTACACCTTC.

The chain links TRBV5-1 to TRBJ1-1; perhaps TRBD1 as D (5 bases). Trimming took 1 base from V and 1 from J, leaving 17 bases between them. Per germline, CDR1 SGHRS and CDR2 YFSETQ. The CDR3 contains 17 residues. CDR3 region: CASSLYGAGFGNTEAFF. The CDR3 DNA reads TGCGCCAGCAGCTTGTATGGGGCAGGGTTCGGGAACACTGAAGCTTTCTTT.

The chain combines TRBV5-1 with TRBJ1-4; no clear D. Trimming took off 0 bases at V and 3 bases at J, with 9 bases between the two ends. The CDR3 contains 15 residues. CDR1 is SGHRS and CDR2 is YFSETQ in the germline V gene. CDR3 region: CASSLAGMANEKLFF. The CDR3, as DNA: TGCGCCAGCAGCTTGGCCGGGATGGCTAATGAAAAACTGTTTTTT.

This sequence joins TRBV3-1 (or the pseudogene TRBV3-2) and TRBJ2-1; TRBD2 aligns across 8 bases. J lost 3 bases, V lost 4 bases, and 8 bases had no gene match. The length of the CDR3 is 16 residues. Germline V gives CDR1 LGHDT, CDR2 YNNKEL (reference sequence). The CDR3, as DNA: TGTGCCAGCAGCCCTCGACCGGGGGGGAGCTACAATGAGCAGTTCTTC. Its translation: CASSPRPGGSYNEQFF.

This clone appeared once. CDR3: CASSAGDEDTQYF. The CDR3 DNA is TGTGCCAGCAGCGCAGGGGACGAAGATACGCAGTATTTT. The chain links TRBV9 to TRBJ2-3, with D perhaps TRBD1 (6 bases). Germline lookup yields CDR1 SGDLS and CDR2 YYNGEE. The CDR3 spans 13 residues. Between the trimmed V and J ends, which lost 3 bases and 5 bases, there was a span of 10 bases.